This record covers a single T cell receptor beta chain. The antigen remains unidentified. V lost 4 bases to trimming and J lost 14 bases, with 17 bases between them. Germline values: CDR1 MDHEN, CDR2 SYDVKM. This CDR3 region has 12 residues. The source of the sample is a study of shared clonotypes between healthy human individuals. For sorted subsets, approximately 180 ng DNA per replicate equaled approximately 32,000 T cell genomes. Under the authors' procedure: Junction-only sequences without quality scores came from ImmunoSEQ, so filtering differed. Some clones are missing from TCRdb's copy, which holds only in-frame ones; the method was immunoSEQ multiplex PCR. The DNA was the basis for D and trimming; V, J and clone size are from that table. This sample has some 630,000 clones, with about 96% found just once. Study outcomes and limitations: Naive CD4 clonotypes were shared across several donors at about 5%.

CD45RO-negative cells were positively selected for CCR7, leaving out terminally differentiated effector memory CD45RA+ cells. All of the donors resided in Nashville, Tennessee, and each was a Caucasian adult. The receptor's source is a woman aged 30 to 39 in good health. The chain joins TRBV28 to TRBJ1-2; tentative D call: TRBD1 (6 bases). Sequencing was carried out using naive CD8+ T cells sorted from blood. The CDR3 coding sequence is TGTGCCAGCAGTTCCCTCGGGGGCGCGTGGACCTTC. As protein: CASSSLGGAWTF.